This TCR beta chain was identified in a study of blood T cells in healthy people across ages. Primed by a sample-barcoded 5' primer and a J-beta primer mix, a second PCR proceeded for about 7 to 12 cycles. A template-switch adaptor containing 12 random nucleotides labeled each cDNA molecule. TCRdb fed the 5' RACE reads into MiXCR, producing one record per CDR3 protein. This table has some 1.4 million distinct CDR3 sequences, approximately 42% appearing once. Study-level results: Because sorting was not performed, PBMCs prevented conclusive naive versus antigen-experienced comparison. Strongly correlated with naive T cell percentage was TCR beta diversity. Diversity was higher, and naive CD4+ cells more numerous, in long-lived donors than in aged donors.

There are 12 residues in the CDR3. Germline CDR1 and CDR2: DFQATT and SNEGSKA (reference sequence). The J segment lost 6 bases and the V segment lost 4 bases, leaving 3 bases of the junction unmatched. As for this clonotype: Its antigen remains unidentified.

The sequencing sample was made of blood. The gene calls are TRBV20-1 and TRBJ2-1, with TRBD2 matching over 7 bases. The clonotype comes from a woman between 18 and 29 years old in good health. This CDR3 reads CSANGGGNEQFF. The DNA of the CDR3 is TGCAGTGCTAACGGCGGGGGCAATGAGCAGTTCTTC.